This is a list of T cell receptor beta chains from one sample in a study of T cells after yellow fever vaccination. TCRdb re-analysed the 5' RACE reads in MiXCR, keeping a single row per CDR3 protein. The sample yields 280,000 or so distinct CDR3 sequences, about 10% seen once. Sequences were derived from CD4+ T cells sorted from PBMCs, sampled 5 days after the yellow fever booster vaccination. These receptors originate from a man between 18 and 29 years old who received the YFV17D yellow fever vaccine. The conserved cysteine and the conserved F or W are not part of the CDR3 here. Fields, in order: V gene, J gene, CDR3 protein.

>TRBV7-2|TRBJ2-3
ASSLAGENTQY
>TRBV12-3/TRBV12-4|TRBJ1-5
ASRPRGEIGQPQH
>TRBV5-1|TRBJ1-2
ASSSQAQLSIYGYT
>TRBV12-3/TRBV12-4|TRBJ1-1
ASSSGSGEAF
>TRBV20-1|TRBJ2-3
SATVSTDTQY
>TRBV30|TRBJ1-5
AWSVGRPNQPQH
>TRBV5-1|TRBJ1-1
ASSLNEGGTEAF
>TRBV6-5|TRBJ2-7
ASSYRPGQSTEQY
>TRBV7-6|TRBJ2-3
ASSPWASGGSTDTQY
>TRBV6-1|TRBJ2-1
ASEVGVGRHNEQF
>TRBV5-1|TRBJ1-6
ASGKDSAYSPLH
>TRBV6-2/TRBV6-3|TRBJ2-2
ASSYPERVITGELF
>TRBV7-2|TRBJ2-2
ASRTETGTGELF
>TRBV2|TRBJ2-2
ASRRTSGGSTRELF
>TRBV20-1|TRBJ2-3
SARPSGGLGTDTQY
>TRBV6-5|TRBJ2-5
ASGREVQETQY
>TRBV5-1|TRBJ2-3
ASNAGEYTDTQY
>TRBV11-2|TRBJ2-5
ASSRLTETQY